This is a list of T cell receptor beta chains from one sample in a study of blood T cell repertoires in COVID-19. Assay used: immunoSEQ multiplex PCR; TCRdb lists only in-frame clones, some missing. The sample lists roughly 42,000 clones; around 85% were seen once. The sample was peripheral blood. The receptors were gathered from a human donor in a cohort sampled during active COVID-19. The CDR3 runs from the conserved cysteine through the conserved F or W. A D gene is named only where the DNA matches it firmly. Clone sizes are given selectively: once, few, many, or a class where the clone is expanded.

NA	TRBD2	TRBV7-3	TRBJ2-3	TGTGCCAGCAGCTTAATAGCGGGGCGAAACACAGATACGCAGTATTTT	CASSLIAGRNTDTQYF
NA	NA	TRBV14	TRBJ2-5	TGTGCCAGCAGCCAACTCCTACAAGAGACCCAGTACTTC	CASSQLLQETQYF
NA	NA	TRBV28	TRBJ1-6	TGTGCCAGCAGTTTAGTGGCACGTAATTCACCCCTCCACTTT	CASSLVARNSPLHF
NA	NA	TRBV6-2/TRBV6-3	TRBJ1-5	TGTGCCAGCAGTCACCCCAACAGAGATCAGCCCCAGCATTTT	CASSHPNRDQPQHF
NA	TRBD2	TRBV7-9	TRBJ2-5	TGTGCCAGCAGCTCTAGCGGGGGGGAAGAGACCCAGTACTTC	CASSSSGGEETQYF
NA	TRBD2	TRBV5-1	TRBJ2-5	TGCGCCAGCAGCTCCGGGACCTCCCGGACTAGCAGGGAGACCCAGTACTTC	CASSSGTSRTSRETQYF
NA	TRBD1	TRBV6-5	TRBJ2-7	TGTGCCACCCGGGGACAGCACTACGAGCAGTACTTC	CATRGQHYEQYF
NA	NA	TRBV18	TRBJ2-3	TGTGCCAGCTCACCACCGTCTAAATCCTACACAGATACGCAGTATTTT	CASSPPSKSYTDTQYF
NA	TRBD1	TRBV7-7	TRBJ1-1	TGTGCCAGCAGCCCCTGGACAGGGGAGAACACTGAAGCTTTCTTT	CASSPWTGENTEAFF
NA	TRBD1	TRBV3-1/TRBV3-2	TRBJ2-3	TGTGCCAGCAGCCGCACCGGGACAGGTCCCCTTTATACGCAGTATTTT	CASSRTGTGPLYTQYF
NA	TRBD1	TRBV6-2/TRBV6-3	TRBJ1-5	TGTGCCAGCAGTAGAACACAGGGGGCAGGGCAGCCCCAGCATTTT	CASSRTQGAGQPQHF
NA	NA	TRBV30	TRBJ2-7	TGTGCCTGGAGTGCCCCGCGGGCTAAGTACTTC	CAWSAPRAKYF
NA	NA	TRBV29-1	TRBJ1-5	TGCAGCGTCCAAACGGTGGCAGGGGGCAATCAGCCCCAGCATTTT	CSVQTVAGGNQPQHF
NA	TRBD1	TRBV24-1	TRBJ2-7	TGTGCCACCAGTGAGACAGGGGCCGCCGTCGAGCAGTACTTC	CATSETGAAVEQYF
NA	TRBD2	TRBV3-1/TRBV3-2	TRBJ2-7	TGTGCCAGCAGCCACAGGTCGGGCGGGGGGGCCTTCGAGCAGTACTTC	CASSHRSGGGAFEQYF
NA	TRBD2	TRBV19	TRBJ2-3	TGTGCCAGTAGTATAGATCGTCAGGCGGGGGGGCGACAAGATACGCAGTATTTT	CASSIDRQAGGRQDTQYF
NA	NA	TRBV24-1	TRBJ2-1	TGTGCCACCAGTGATTTAAGGACAGAGTACAATGAGCAGTTCTTC	CATSDLRTEYNEQFF
once	TRBD1	TRBV28	TRBJ1-5	TGTGCCAGCAGGGGAGGGACAGGGCGGAATCAGCCCCAGCATTTT	CASRGGTGRNQPQHF
NA	TRBD1	TRBV7-2	TRBJ1-5	TGTGCCAGCAGCTTAGGGACAGGGTTGAGCAATCAGCCCCAGCATTTT	CASSLGTGLSNQPQHF
many	NA	TRBV5-1	TRBJ2-5	TGCGCCAGCAGCTTGGAAGGGACAAGGTGGGAGACCCAGTACTTC	CASSLEGTRWETQYF
NA	TRBD2	TRBV29-1	TRBJ2-1	TGCAGCGTTGAAGGAATAGGCGGGGGGGCCCGGGATGAGCAGTTCTTC	CSVEGIGGGARDEQFF
NA	TRBD1	TRBV7-9	TRBJ2-2	TGTGCCAGCAGCCTACGACAGGGGAACACCGGGGAGCTGTTTTTT	CASSLRQGNTGELFF
NA	NA	TRBV29-1	TRBJ1-5	TGCAGCGTGATGGGGCATAGCAATCAGCCCCAGCATTTT	CSVMGHSNQPQHF